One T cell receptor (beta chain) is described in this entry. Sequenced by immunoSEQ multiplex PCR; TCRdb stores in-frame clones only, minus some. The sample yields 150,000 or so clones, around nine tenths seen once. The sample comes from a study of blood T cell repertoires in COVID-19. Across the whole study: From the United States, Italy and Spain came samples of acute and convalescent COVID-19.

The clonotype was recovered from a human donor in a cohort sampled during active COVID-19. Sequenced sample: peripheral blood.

The CDR3 DNA follows: TGTGCCAGCAGCTTAGAGGGGACTTCGTCGCGCGAGCAGTACTTC. It translates to CASSLEGTSSREQYF. The V gene is TRBV13, the J gene TRBJ2-7, with D perhaps TRBD2 (6 bases). The CDR3 runs to 15 residues. Germline-derived CDR1 and CDR2 are PRHDT and FYEKMQ (reference sequence). V was cut by 1 base and J by 6 bases, with 16 bases left in between.